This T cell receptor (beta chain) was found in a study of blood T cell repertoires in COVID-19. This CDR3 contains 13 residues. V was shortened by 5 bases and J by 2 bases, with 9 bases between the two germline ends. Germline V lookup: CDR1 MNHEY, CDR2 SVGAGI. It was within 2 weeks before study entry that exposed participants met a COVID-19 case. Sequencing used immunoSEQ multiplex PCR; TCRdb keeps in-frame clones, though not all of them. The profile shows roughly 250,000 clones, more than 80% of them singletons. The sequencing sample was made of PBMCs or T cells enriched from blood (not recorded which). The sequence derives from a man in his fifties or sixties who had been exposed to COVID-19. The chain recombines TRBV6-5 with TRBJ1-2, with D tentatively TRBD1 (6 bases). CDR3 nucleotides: TGTGCCAGCAGTCACGGACAGAACTATGGCTACACCTTC. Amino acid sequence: CASSHGQNYGYTF.